This T cell receptor beta chain was captured by sequencing in a study of T cells after yellow fever vaccination. Study-wide results and caveats: High-abundance clonotypes from the bulk population could contaminate FACS-sorted repertoires. By day 5 rather than day 15, the secondary response had peaked, though it was weaker.

The junction had 6 bases not matched to a gene; V was cut back by 4 bases and J by 10 bases. The CDR3 has 13 amino acids. The germline CDR1 and CDR2 sequences are SGHDN and FVKESK. Via MiXCR, TCRdb re-called the 5' RACE reads, giving one row per CDR3 protein. Here the sample spans hundreds of thousands of distinct CDR3 sequences, 12% being singletons. This clonotype was seen ten or more times. Its antigen is undetermined. This chain uses TRBV14 with TRBJ2-1; 8 nucleotides line up with TRBD2. This TCR derives from a man aged 25-40 years who received the YFV17D yellow fever vaccine. Sequences were derived from PBMCs, sampled on the day of the yellow fever booster vaccination. The CDR3 region is CASSLGLEGEQFF. The CDR3 DNA follows: TGTGCCAGCAGCCTGGGACTAGAGGGAGAGCAGTTCTTC.